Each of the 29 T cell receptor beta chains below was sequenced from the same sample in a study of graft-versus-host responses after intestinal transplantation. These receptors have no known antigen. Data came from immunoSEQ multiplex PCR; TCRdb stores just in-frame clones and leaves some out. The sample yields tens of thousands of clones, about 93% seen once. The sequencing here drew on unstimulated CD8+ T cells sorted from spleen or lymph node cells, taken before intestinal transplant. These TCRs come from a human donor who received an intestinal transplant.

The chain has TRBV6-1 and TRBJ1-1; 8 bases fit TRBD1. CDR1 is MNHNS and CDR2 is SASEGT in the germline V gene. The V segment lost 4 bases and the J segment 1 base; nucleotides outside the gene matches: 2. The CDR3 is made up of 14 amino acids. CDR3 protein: CASSVDRGNTEAFF. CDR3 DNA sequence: TGTGCCAGCAGTGTCGACAGGGGGAACACTGAAGCTTTCTTT.

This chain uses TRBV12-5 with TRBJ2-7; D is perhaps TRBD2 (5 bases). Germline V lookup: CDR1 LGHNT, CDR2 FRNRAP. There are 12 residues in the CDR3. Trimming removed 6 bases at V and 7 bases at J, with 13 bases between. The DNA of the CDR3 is TGTGCTAGTGGCTCCGACTATCCTGAGCAGTACTTC. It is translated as CASGSDYPEQYF. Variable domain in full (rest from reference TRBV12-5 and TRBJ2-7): DARVTQTPRHKVTEMGQEVTMRCQPILGHNTVFWYRQTMMQGLELLAYFRNRAPLDDSGMPKDRFSAEMPDATLATLKIQPSEPRDSAVYFCASGSDYPEQYFGPGTRLTVT.

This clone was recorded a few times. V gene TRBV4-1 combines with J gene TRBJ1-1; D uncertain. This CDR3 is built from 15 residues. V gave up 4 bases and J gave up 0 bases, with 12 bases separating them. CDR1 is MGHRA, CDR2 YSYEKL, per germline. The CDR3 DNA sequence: TGCGCCAGCAGCCCCAGAGGCGAGATGAACACTGAAGCTTTCTTT. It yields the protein CASSPRGEMNTEAFF.

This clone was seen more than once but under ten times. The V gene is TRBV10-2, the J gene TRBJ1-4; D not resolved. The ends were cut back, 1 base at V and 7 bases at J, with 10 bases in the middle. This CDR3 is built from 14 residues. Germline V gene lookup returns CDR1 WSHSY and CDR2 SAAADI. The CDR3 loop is CASSEFSRGEKLFF. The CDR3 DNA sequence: TGCGCCAGCAGTGAGTTCTCGCGGGGTGAAAAACTGTTTTTT.

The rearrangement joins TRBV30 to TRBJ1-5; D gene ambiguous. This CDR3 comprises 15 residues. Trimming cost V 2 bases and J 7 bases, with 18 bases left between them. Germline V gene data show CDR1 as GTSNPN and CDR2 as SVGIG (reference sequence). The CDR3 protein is CAWSPPADPGQPQHF. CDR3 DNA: TGTGCCTGGAGTCCACCTGCCGACCCGGGACAGCCCCAGCATTTT.

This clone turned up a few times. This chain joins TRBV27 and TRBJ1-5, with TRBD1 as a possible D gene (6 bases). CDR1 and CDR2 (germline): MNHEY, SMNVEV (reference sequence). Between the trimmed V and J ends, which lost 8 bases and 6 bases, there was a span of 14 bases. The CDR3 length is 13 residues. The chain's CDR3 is CASRRGAGQPQHF. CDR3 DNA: TGTGCCAGCCGCAGGGGCGCGGGTCAGCCCCAGCATTTT.

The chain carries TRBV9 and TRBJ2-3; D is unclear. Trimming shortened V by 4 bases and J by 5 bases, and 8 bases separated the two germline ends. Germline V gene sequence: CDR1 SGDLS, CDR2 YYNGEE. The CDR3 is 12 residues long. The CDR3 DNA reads TGTGCCAGCAGCTCCTTCGGAGATACGCAGTATTTT. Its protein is CASSSFGDTQYF. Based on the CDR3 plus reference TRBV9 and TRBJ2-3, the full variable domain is DSGVTQTPKHLITATGQRVTLRCSPRSGDLSVYWYQQSLDQGLQFLIQYYNGEERAKGNILERFSAQQFPDLHSELNLSSLELGDSALYFCASSSFGDTQYFGPGTRLTVL.

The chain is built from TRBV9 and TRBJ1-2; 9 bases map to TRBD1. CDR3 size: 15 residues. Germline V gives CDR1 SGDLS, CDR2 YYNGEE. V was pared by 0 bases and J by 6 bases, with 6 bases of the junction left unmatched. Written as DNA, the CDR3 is TGTGCCAGCAGCGTAGTAGGGACAGGGACGAATGGCTACACCTTC. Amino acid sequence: CASSVVGTGTNGYTF.

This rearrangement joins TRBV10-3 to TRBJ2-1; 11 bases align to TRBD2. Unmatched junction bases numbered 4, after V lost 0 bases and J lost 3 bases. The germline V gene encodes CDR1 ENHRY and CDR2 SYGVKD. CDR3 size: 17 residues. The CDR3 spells CAISESTSGGLYNEQFF. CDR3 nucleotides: TGTGCCATCAGTGAGTCTACTAGCGGGGGCCTCTACAATGAGCAGTTCTTC.

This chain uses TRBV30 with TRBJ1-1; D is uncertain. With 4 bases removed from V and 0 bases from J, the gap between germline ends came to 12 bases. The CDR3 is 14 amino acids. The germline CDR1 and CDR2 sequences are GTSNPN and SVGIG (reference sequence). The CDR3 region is CAWNADSMNTEAFF. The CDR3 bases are TGTGCCTGGAACGCAGACTCCATGAACACTGAAGCTTTCTTT.

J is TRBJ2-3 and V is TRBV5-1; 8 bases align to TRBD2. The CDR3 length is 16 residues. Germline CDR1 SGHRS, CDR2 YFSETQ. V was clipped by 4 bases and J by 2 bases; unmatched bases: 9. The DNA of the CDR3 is TGCGCCAGCAGCCGCGAGCGGGGGATCCCCACAGATACGCAGTATTTT. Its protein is CASSRERGIPTDTQYF.

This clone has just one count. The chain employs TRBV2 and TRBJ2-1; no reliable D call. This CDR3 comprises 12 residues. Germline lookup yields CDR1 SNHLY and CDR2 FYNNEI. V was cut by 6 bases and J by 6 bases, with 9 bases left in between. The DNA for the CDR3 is TGTGCCAGCAGGGCATCGTCCAATGAGCAGTTCTTC. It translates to CASRASSNEQFF.

The DNA for the CDR3 is TGTGCCAGCAGCTTCGTTGGCGAAGCTTTCTTT. This codes for CASSFVGEAFF. The chain recombines TRBV11-2 with TRBJ1-1, with D hard to call. The V gene's germline CDR1 is SGHAT and CDR2 FQNNGV. The CDR3 contains 11 residues. Trimming removed 3 bases from V and 8 bases from J, with 7 bases in between.

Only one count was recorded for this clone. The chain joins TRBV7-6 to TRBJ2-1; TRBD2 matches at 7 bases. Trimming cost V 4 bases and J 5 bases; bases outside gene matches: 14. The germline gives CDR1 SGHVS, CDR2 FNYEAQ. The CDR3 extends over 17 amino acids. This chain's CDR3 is CASSSTPSSGLNNEQFF. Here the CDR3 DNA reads TGTGCCAGCAGCTCTACGCCGAGTAGCGGGCTAAACAATGAGCAGTTCTTC.

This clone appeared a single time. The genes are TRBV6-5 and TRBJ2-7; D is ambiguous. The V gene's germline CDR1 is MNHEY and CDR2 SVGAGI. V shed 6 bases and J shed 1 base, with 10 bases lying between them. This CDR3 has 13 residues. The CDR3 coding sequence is TGTGCCAGCAGCCACAGCAGTTCCTACGAGCAGTACTTC. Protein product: CASSHSSSYEQYF.

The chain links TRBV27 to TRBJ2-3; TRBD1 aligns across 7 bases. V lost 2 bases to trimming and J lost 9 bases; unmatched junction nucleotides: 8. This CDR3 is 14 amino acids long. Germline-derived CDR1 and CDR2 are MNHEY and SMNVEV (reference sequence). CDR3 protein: CASSLPDRVWTQYF. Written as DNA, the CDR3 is TGTGCCAGCAGTTTACCCGACAGGGTATGGACGCAGTATTTT.

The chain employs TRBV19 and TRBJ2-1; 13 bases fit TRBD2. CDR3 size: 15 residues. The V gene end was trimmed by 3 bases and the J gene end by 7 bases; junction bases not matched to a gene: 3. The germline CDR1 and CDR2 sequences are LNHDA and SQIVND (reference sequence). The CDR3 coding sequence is TGTGCCAGTAGTATCACTAGCGGGGGGGCGAATGAGCAGTTCTTC. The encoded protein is CASSITSGGANEQFF.

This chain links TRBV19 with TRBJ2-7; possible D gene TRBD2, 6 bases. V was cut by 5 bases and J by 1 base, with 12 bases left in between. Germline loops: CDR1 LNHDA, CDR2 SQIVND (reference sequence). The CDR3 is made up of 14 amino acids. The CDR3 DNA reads TGTGCCAGTAGTCTGGGAGGACTTTCCTACGAGCAGTACTTC. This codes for CASSLGGLSYEQYF.

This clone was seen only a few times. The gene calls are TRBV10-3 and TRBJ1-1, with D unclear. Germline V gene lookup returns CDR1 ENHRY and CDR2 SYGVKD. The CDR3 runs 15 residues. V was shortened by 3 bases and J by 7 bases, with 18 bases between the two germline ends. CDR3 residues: CAISDLFLERGEAFF. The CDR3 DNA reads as TGTGCCATCAGTGACTTATTTCTCGAACGGGGTGAAGCTTTCTTT.

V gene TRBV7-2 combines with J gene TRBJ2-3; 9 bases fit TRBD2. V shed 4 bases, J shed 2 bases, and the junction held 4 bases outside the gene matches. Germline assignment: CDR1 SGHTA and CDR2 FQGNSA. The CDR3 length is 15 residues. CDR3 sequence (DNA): TGTGCCAGCAGCTCACTAGCGGGTAACACAGATACGCAGTATTTT. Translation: CASSSLAGNTDTQYF.

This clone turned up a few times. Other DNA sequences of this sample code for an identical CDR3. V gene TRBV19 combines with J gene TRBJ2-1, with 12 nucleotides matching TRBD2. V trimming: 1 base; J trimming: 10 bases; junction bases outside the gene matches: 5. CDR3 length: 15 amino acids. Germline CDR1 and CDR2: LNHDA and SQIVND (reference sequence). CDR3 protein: CASSIGLAGGNEQFF. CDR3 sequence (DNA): TGTGCCAGTAGTATAGGTCTAGCGGGGGGGAACGAGCAGTTCTTC.

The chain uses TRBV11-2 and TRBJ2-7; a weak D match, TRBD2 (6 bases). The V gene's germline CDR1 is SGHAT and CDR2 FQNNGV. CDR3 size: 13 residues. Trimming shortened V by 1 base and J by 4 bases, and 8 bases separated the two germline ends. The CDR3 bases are TGTGCCAGCAGCTTAGTAGCGGTTTACGAGCAGTACTTC. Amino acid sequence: CASSLVAVYEQYF.

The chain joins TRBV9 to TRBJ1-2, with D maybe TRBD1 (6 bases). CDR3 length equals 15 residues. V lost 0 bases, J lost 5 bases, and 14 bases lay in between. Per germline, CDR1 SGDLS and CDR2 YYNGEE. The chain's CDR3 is CASSVEGGGSYGYTF. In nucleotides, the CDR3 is TGTGCCAGCAGCGTAGAGGGAGGGGGGAGTTATGGCTACACCTTC.

DNA of the CDR3: TGTGCCAGCAGCTTTTTTAGTGGAGGGGATGGCTACACCTTC. Translated: CASSFFSGGDGYTF. This chain links TRBV11-2 with TRBJ1-2, with D maybe TRBD1 (5 bases). The CDR3 consists of 14 residues. V was pared by 3 bases and J by 6 bases, with 14 bases between. Germline-derived CDR1 and CDR2 are SGHAT and FQNNGV.

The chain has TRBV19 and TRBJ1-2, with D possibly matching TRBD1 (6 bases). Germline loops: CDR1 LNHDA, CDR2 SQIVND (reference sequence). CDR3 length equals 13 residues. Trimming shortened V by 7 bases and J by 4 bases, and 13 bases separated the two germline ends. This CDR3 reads CASTRAGAYGYTF. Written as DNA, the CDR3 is TGTGCCAGTACGAGGGCAGGGGCCTATGGCTACACCTTC.

The CDR3 DNA is TGTGCCAGCAGCTTCCAGGGAGGAGACTATGGCTACACCTTC. It encodes CASSFQGGDYGYTF. V gene TRBV5-4 combines with J gene TRBJ1-2; D perhaps matches TRBD1 (5 bases). The germline V gene has CDR1 SGHNT and CDR2 YYREEE (reference sequence). V lost 2 bases and J 3 bases, leaving 11 bases between the germline ends. CDR3 size: 14 residues.

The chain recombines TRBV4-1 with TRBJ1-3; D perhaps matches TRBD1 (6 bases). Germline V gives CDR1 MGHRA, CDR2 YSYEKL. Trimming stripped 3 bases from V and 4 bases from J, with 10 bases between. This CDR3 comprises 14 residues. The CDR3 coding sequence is TGCGCCAGCAGCCAGTCCACAGGGGGAAACACCATATATTTT. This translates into CASSQSTGGNTIYF.

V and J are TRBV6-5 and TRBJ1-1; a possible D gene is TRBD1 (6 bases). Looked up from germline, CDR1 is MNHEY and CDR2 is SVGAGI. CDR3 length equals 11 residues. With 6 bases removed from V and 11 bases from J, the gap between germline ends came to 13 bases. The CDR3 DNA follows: TGTGCCAGCAGCCTCCAGGGGTTGGCTTTCTTT. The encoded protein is CASSLQGLAFF.

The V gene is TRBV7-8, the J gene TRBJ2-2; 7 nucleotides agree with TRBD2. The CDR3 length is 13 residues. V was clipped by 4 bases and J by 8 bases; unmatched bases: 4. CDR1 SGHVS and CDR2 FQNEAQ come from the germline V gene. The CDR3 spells CASSSAGAGELFF. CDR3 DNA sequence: TGTGCCAGCAGCTCCGCGGGAGCGGGGGAGCTGTTTTTT.